These 14 T cell receptor beta chains came from one sample sequenced in a study of cytomegalovirus exposure and HLA in healthy donors. 60 Vbeta and 13 Jbeta primers were used in PCR. The repertoire was sequenced with immunoSEQ multiplex PCR; TCRdb's copy has only in-frame clones and lacks some. The sample comprises 99,000 or so clones, roughly 15% of which are singletons, and 0.83% rests with the top ten. The sample taken for sequencing was PBMCs. All receptors derive from a female donor in good health and CMV-seronegative.

The chain couples TRBV2 to TRBJ1-1; no clear D gene. Germline V gives CDR1 SNHLY, CDR2 FYNNEI. V lost 8 bases to trimming and J lost 13 bases, with 17 bases between them. The CDR3 consists of 11 residues. In DNA, the CDR3 is TGTGCCAGCCGGGTTTCATGGGAGAATTTCTTT. It codes for CASRVSWENFF.

Written as DNA, the CDR3 is TGCGCCAGCAGCTTGGTCCCGGGAGCGGAGCTGTTTTTT. Translating gives CASSLVPGAELFF. The chain couples TRBV5-1 to TRBJ2-2; TRBD2 is a possible D gene (6 bases). Per germline, CDR1 SGHRS and CDR2 YFSETQ. V shed 0 bases and J shed 10 bases, with 10 bases lying between them. This CDR3 region has 13 residues.

This clone has a handful of counts. The V call is TRBV5-5, the J call TRBJ2-1; 7 nucleotides line up with TRBD2. The CDR3 runs to 16 residues. V lost 0 bases, J lost 2 bases, and 5 bases stayed unmatched. Germline lookup yields CDR1 SGHKS and CDR2 YYEKEE (reference sequence). CDR3 coding DNA: TGTGCCAGCAGCTTGGGACTAGCCCTGCCCTACAATGAGCAGTTCTTC. This codes for CASSLGLALPYNEQFF.

In its sample, this clone was seen once. V and J are TRBV7-9 and TRBJ1-2; D remains ambiguous. V was clipped by 4 bases and J by 4 bases, with 13 bases between them. This CDR3 comprises 14 residues. Germline V CDR1 and CDR2: SEHNR, FQNEAQ (reference sequence). Here the CDR3 reads CASSSGVGVYGYTF. CDR3 coding DNA: TGTGCCAGCAGCTCCGGGGTCGGGGTCTATGGCTACACCTTC.

There are a few counts of this clone. The chain uses TRBV5-4 and TRBJ1-5, with D possibly matching TRBD1 (5 bases). Germline lookup yields CDR1 SGHNT and CDR2 YYREEE (reference sequence). V lost 0 bases and J 3 bases, leaving 13 bases between the germline ends. There are 16 residues in the CDR3. The CDR3 DNA reads TGTGCCAGCAGCTTGGGGTCGCAGGGTACCAATCAGCCCCAGCATTTT. Its translation is CASSLGSQGTNQPQHF. The complete variable domain, with remaining parts taken from reference TRBV5-4 and TRBJ1-5, reads ETGVTQSPTHLIKTRGQQVTLRCSSQSGHNTVSWYQQALGQGPQFIFQYYREEENGRGNFPPRFSGLQFPNYSSELNVNALELDDSALYLCASSLGSQGTNQPQHFGDGTRLSIL.

The chain links TRBV19 to TRBJ1-6; TRBD1 is a possible D gene (6 bases). This CDR3 is 16 amino acids long. Trimming took off 6 bases at V and 0 bases at J, with 12 bases between the two ends. CDR1 is LNHDA, CDR2 SQIVND, per germline (reference sequence). In DNA form, the CDR3 reads TGTGCCAGTAGAAACAGGGCCAGCTCCTATAATTCACCCCTCCACTTT. This codes for CASRNRASSYNSPLHF.

This clone was counted only a few times. This rearrangement joins TRBV27 to TRBJ1-4; D possibly corresponds to TRBD1 (6 bases). The CDR3 loop spans 14 amino acids. V lost 5 bases and J 8 bases, leaving 15 bases between the germline ends. Germline values: CDR1 MNHEY, CDR2 SMNVEV (reference sequence). For the CDR3, the DNA is TGTGCCAGCAGTCCAGGGGCGAGCAACGAAAAACTGTTTTTT. Translation: CASSPGASNEKLFF.

There are a few counts of this clone. The chain employs TRBV4-1 and TRBJ2-1; D unclear. V was shortened by 1 base and J by 5 bases, with 9 bases between the two germline ends. Germline V gene data show CDR1 as MGHRA and CDR2 as YSYEKL. This CDR3 has 14 residues. The CDR3 loop is CASSQVLVDNEQFF. The CDR3, as DNA: TGCGCCAGCAGCCAAGTTCTGGTAGACAATGAGCAGTTCTTC.

This clone has only one observation. The chain has TRBV19 and TRBJ1-1; perhaps TRBD1 as D (5 bases). Trimming removed 3 bases from V and 1 base from J, with 15 bases in between. CDR3 size: 16 residues. The germline gives CDR1 LNHDA, CDR2 SQIVND (reference sequence). CDR3 nucleotides: TGTGCCAGTAGTATTGAGTTAACAGGAGCGAACACTGAAGCTTTCTTT. This translates into CASSIELTGANTEAFF.

This sequence joins TRBV19 and TRBJ1-2; tentative D call: TRBD1 (5 bases). CDR1 and CDR2 from the germline V gene are LNHDA and SQIVND (reference sequence). The ends were cut back, 6 bases at V and 4 bases at J, with 21 bases in the middle. This CDR3 spans 16 amino acids. CDR3 sequence: CASSPGGAPRLYGYTF. The DNA for the CDR3 is TGTGCCAGTAGCCCCGGTGGGGCTCCGAGGCTCTATGGCTACACCTTC.

This sequence joins TRBV19 and TRBJ2-7; 7 nucleotides match TRBD2. Looked up from germline, CDR1 is LNHDA and CDR2 is SQIVND (reference sequence). This CDR3 has 13 residues. Trimming took 4 bases from V and 0 from J; bases not matched to a gene: 0. The CDR3: CASSTSGSYEQYF. CDR3 coding DNA: TGTGCCAGTAGTACTAGCGGCTCCTACGAGCAGTACTTC.

This clone has a handful of counts. This CDR3 is also generated by other DNA sequences in the sample. The chain has TRBV6-5 and TRBJ1-2, with D perhaps TRBD1 (5 bases). V was trimmed by 6 bases and J by 6 bases, leaving 11 bases between them. The CDR3 sequence is 12 residues long. Germline V gene lookup returns CDR1 MNHEY and CDR2 SVGAGI. Here the CDR3 DNA reads TGTGCCAGCAGGACCGGGGGGGATGGCTACACCTTC. Encoded protein: CASRTGGDGYTF.

The chain uses TRBV18 and TRBJ1-3; TRBD1 is a possible D gene (6 bases). V was trimmed by 3 bases and J by 4 bases, leaving 7 bases between them. CDR1 is KGHSH and CDR2 is LQKENI in the germline V gene. The CDR3 extends over 13 amino acids. CDR3 protein: CASSPGAGNTIYF. DNA for the CDR3: TGTGCCAGCTCACCGGGGGCCGGAAACACCATATATTTT.

The chain recombines TRBV2 with TRBJ2-7, with TRBD1 matching 7 bases. The CDR3 is 13 amino acids. Germline CDR1 and CDR2: SNHLY and FYNNEI. V trimming: 7 bases; J trimming: 2 bases; junction bases outside the gene matches: 5. CDR3 sequence: CASKPGQPYEQYF. The DNA of the CDR3 is TGTGCCAGCAAACCGGGACAGCCCTACGAGCAGTACTTC.